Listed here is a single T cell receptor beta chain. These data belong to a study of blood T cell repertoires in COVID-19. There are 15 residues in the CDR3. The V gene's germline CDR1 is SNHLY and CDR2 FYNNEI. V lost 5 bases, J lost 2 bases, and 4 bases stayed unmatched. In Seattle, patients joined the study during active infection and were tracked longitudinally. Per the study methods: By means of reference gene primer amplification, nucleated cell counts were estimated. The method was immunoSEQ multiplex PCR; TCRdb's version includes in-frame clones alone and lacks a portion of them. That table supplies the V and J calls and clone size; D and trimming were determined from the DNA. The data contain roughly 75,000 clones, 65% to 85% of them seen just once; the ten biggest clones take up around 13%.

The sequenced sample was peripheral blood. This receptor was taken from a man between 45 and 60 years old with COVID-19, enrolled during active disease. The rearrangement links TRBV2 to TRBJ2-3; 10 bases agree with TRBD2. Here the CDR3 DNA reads TGTGCCAGCAGTTTAGGACTAGCGGCCACAGATACGCAGTATTTT. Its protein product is CASSLGLAATDTQYF. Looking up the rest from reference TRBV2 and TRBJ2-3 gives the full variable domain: EPEVTQTPSHQVTQMGQEVILRCVPISNHLYFYWYRQILGQKVEFLVSFYNNEISEKSEIFDDQFSVERPDGSNFTLKIRSTKLEDSAMYFCASSLGLAATDTQYFGPGTRLTVL.